One and the same sample provided the 29 T cell receptor beta chains below, sequenced in a study of long-term antiretroviral therapy in people with HIV. They ran version v3.0 of the immunoSEQ assay at survey level. Only in-frame clones appear in the TCRdb table, and some are missing; sequencing was by immunoSEQ multiplex PCR. The sample includes 30,000 to 50,000 clones, approximately 86% of them seen just once. The input for sequencing was unsorted PBMCs, taken just before starting antiretroviral therapy. These receptors all come from a woman aged 18-29 years with HIV.

The genes are TRBV19 and TRBJ1-1, with D possibly being TRBD1 (5 bases). Trimming pared 6 bases from V and 3 bases from J, leaving 26 bases between. The CDR3 loop spans 18 amino acids. CDR1 is LNHDA, CDR2 SQIVND, per germline (reference sequence). The CDR3 here is CASRSSFGREPGDTEAFF. CDR3 DNA sequence: TGTGCCAGTAGGAGCTCATTCGGCCGGGAACCGGGGGACACTGAAGCTTTCTTT.

This rearrangement joins TRBV15 to TRBJ2-7; TRBD1 aligns across 8 bases. CDR3 length: 15 amino acids. Germline CDR1 reads LNHNV; CDR2 reads YYDKDF (reference sequence). Trimming at V came to 8 bases and at J to 5 bases, leaving 14 bases not matched to a gene. In DNA form, the CDR3 reads TGTGCCACCTGTAGCGATCGGACAGGGTGCAACGAGCAGTACTTC. This sequence encodes CATCSDRTGCNEQYF.

The chain is built from TRBV5-1 and TRBJ2-1; 7 nucleotides match TRBD2. The J segment lost 5 bases and the V segment lost 0 bases, leaving 11 bases of the junction unmatched. This CDR3 is 17 amino acids long. The V gene's germline CDR1 is SGHRS and CDR2 YFSETQ. The CDR3 spells CASSLVLTGGPDNEQFF. Written as DNA, the CDR3 is TGCGCCAGCAGCTTGGTTCTAACGGGAGGCCCCGACAATGAGCAGTTCTTC.

V is TRBV2 and J is TRBJ2-7, with TRBD1 matching over 8 bases. The germline V gene encodes CDR1 SNHLY and CDR2 FYNNEI. V was pared by 7 bases and J by 7 bases, with 12 bases of the junction left unmatched. CDR3 size: 14 residues. The CDR3 DNA sequence: TGTGCCAGCATAAAGGACAGGGCTTCTCTAGAGCAGTACTTC. This encodes CASIKDRASLEQYF.

The rearrangement uses TRBV28 and TRBJ2-7; D is unclear. Germline V CDR1 and CDR2: MDHEN, SYDVKM. Deletions cut 6 bases from V and 6 bases from J, with 9 bases between. This CDR3 region has 11 residues. Written as DNA, the CDR3 is TGTGCCAGCAGGCTGTCGGGCGAGCAGTACTTC. Translated, it gives CASRLSGEQYF.

V gene TRBV7-3 combines with J gene TRBJ2-3, with D possibly TRBD2 on 6 matching bases. The CDR3 runs to 14 residues. Germline CDR1 is SGHTA and CDR2 is FQGTGA. Trimming left V 6 bases short and J 6 bases short, with 16 bases between. CDR3 in DNA: TGTGCCAGCAGTGTGACTAGTACTACGGATACGCAGTATTTT. Amino acid sequence: CASSVTSTTDTQYF. The whole variable domain, remainder taken from reference TRBV7-3 and TRBJ2-3, is GAGVSQTPSNKVTEKGKYVELRCDPISGHTALYWYRQSLGQGPEFLIYFQGTGAADDSGLPNDRFFAVRPEGSVSTLKIQRTERGDSAVYLCASSVTSTTDTQYFGPGTRLTVL.

The V call is TRBV6-5, the J call TRBJ2-7; D perhaps matches TRBD2 (6 bases). Germline V gives CDR1 MNHEY, CDR2 SVGAGI. The CDR3 runs 13 residues. The V end was cut by 0 bases, the J end by 12 bases, with 15 bases between. CDR3 protein: CASSYSRDSLRYF. Here the CDR3 DNA reads TGTGCCAGCAGTTACTCGCGGGACTCCTTAAGGTACTTC.

Only a few counts were recorded for this clone. The J gene is TRBJ2-2, the V gene TRBV11-2; 10 bases are shared with TRBD1. The germline V gene has CDR1 SGHAT and CDR2 FQNNGV. After removal of 6 bases from V and 6 bases from J, the junction contained 13 bases not matched to a gene. This CDR3 region has 17 residues. In DNA, the CDR3 is TGTGCCAGCAGGAACCCCGACAGGGGGCTGTATGCCGGGGAGCTGTTTTTT. It is translated as CASRNPDRGLYAGELFF.

The CDR3 DNA is TGCGCCAGCAGCCAAGTTTGGGGGGTCAGATTTAGCGGGAGAACAGATACGCAGTATTTT. Its translation: CASSQVWGVRFSGRTDTQYF. This chain links TRBV4-3 with TRBJ2-3; TRBD2 agrees at 9 bases. The CDR3 is 20 residues long. V trimming: 1 base; J trimming: 3 bases; junction bases outside the gene matches: 17. Looked up from germline, CDR1 is LGHNA and CDR2 is YSLEER.

The chain recombines TRBV7-2 with TRBJ2-1, with TRBD2 identical over 8 bases. V shed 2 bases and J 12 bases; nucleotides not matched to a gene: 6. Germline assignment: CDR1 SGHTA and CDR2 FQGNSA. The CDR3 contains 13 residues. The CDR3 region has the DNA TGTGCCAGCAGCTTACCCAGCGGGAGCTGGCAGTTCTTC. It specifies CASSLPSGSWQFF.

This clone has more than one count but fewer than ten. The chain is built from TRBV28 and TRBJ2-3; tentative D call: TRBD2 (5 bases). V lost 1 base to trimming and J lost 6 bases, with 14 bases between them. The V gene's germline CDR1 is MDHEN and CDR2 SYDVKM. CDR3 size: 15 residues. For the CDR3, the DNA is TGTGCCAGCAGTTTATTGAGCCTCGGGATGGATACGCAGTATTTT. Translation gives CASSLLSLGMDTQYF.

This sequence joins TRBV7-9 and TRBJ2-5, with a weak D call TRBD2 (6 bases). CDR1 is SEHNR, CDR2 FQNEAQ, per germline (reference sequence). The V gene lost 7 bases and the J gene lost 4 bases, with 16 bases spanning the gap. The CDR3 is 14 amino acids. The CDR3 spells CASTRRPGRETQYF. CDR3 sequence (DNA): TGTGCCAGCACCCGGAGGCCCGGGAGAGAGACCCAGTACTTC.

This clone was picked up a small number of times. The chain is built from TRBV5-1 and TRBJ2-3; D unresolved. V was shortened by 0 bases and J by 0 bases, with 8 bases between the two germline ends. Looked up from germline, CDR1 is SGHRS and CDR2 is YFSETQ. The CDR3 contains 15 residues. This CDR3 is CASSLEFGSTDTQYF. The CDR3 nucleotides read TGCGCCAGCAGCTTGGAGTTTGGCAGCACAGATACGCAGTATTTT.

J is TRBJ2-7 and V is TRBV7-9; 7 bases are shared with TRBD1. V dropped 6 bases and J dropped 5; count of bases not matched to a gene: 10. This CDR3 spans 14 amino acids. Germline CDR1 and CDR2: SEHNR and FQNEAQ (reference sequence). The DNA for the CDR3 is TGTGCCAGCAGTTCCCGACAGGGATACAACGAGCAGTACTTC. It translates to CASSSRQGYNEQYF.

V gene TRBV27 combines with J gene TRBJ2-6; D call uncertain. The CDR3 totals 14 residues. The germline CDR1 and CDR2 sequences are MNHEY and SMNVEV (reference sequence). The germline V and J ends were trimmed by 7 bases and 0 bases, with 7 bases remaining between them. CDR3 sequence reads: CASKEFSGANVLTF. In nucleotides, the CDR3 is TGTGCCAGCAAGGAATTCTCTGGGGCCAACGTCCTGACTTTC.

This clone is judged medium-sized (0.01 to 0.1%). This chain joins TRBV28 and TRBJ2-7, with 9 nucleotides matching TRBD2. Unmatched junction bases numbered 10, after V lost 7 bases and J lost 0 bases. Germline V gives CDR1 MDHEN, CDR2 SYDVKM. The CDR3 is 16 amino acids. CDR3 in amino acids: CASTPLTSGLSYEQYF. DNA for the CDR3: TGTGCCAGCACCCCCCTGACTAGCGGACTCTCCTACGAGCAGTACTTC.

DNA for the CDR3: TGTGCCAGCAGCTTCGGGGGGACCACTGAAGCTTTCTTT. Residues: CASSFGGTTEAFF. The V gene is TRBV5-8, the J gene TRBJ1-1, with D possibly matching TRBD1 (5 bases). The ends were cut back, 2 bases at V and 4 bases at J, with 9 bases in the middle. This CDR3 region has 13 residues. Germline lookup yields CDR1 SGHTS and CDR2 YDEGEE.

The V and J genes are TRBV5-1 and TRBJ1-4; D not certain. The CDR3 has 13 amino acids. The ends were cut back, 4 bases at V and 7 bases at J, with 11 bases in the middle. CDR1 SGHRS and CDR2 YFSETQ come from the germline V gene. In DNA, the CDR3 is TGCGCCAGCAGCACGGGCTTACGTGAAAAACTGTTTTTT. Protein product: CASSTGLREKLFF.

The V call is TRBV9, the J call TRBJ1-2; TRBD1 agrees at 8 bases. CDR3 length: 16 residues. In germline, CDR1 is SGDLS, CDR2 YYNGEE. Trimming cost V 0 bases and J 4 bases; bases outside gene matches: 8. The CDR3 is CASSVGRTGTSYGYTF. In DNA form, the CDR3 reads TGTGCCAGCAGCGTAGGGCGGACAGGGACGTCCTATGGCTACACCTTC.

Here the CDR3 DNA reads TGTGCCAGCAGTTTATTTGCTAGCGATCCCGGGGAGCTGTTTTTT. Encoded protein: CASSLFASDPGELFF. The rearrangement joins TRBV28 to TRBJ2-2; D may be TRBD2 (6 bases). The V gene's germline CDR1 is MDHEN and CDR2 SYDVKM. The CDR3 runs 15 residues. V was cut by 1 base and J by 6 bases, with 12 bases left in between.

This clone was seen a handful of times. The chain couples TRBV7-9 to TRBJ2-3; 10 nucleotides align to TRBD2. This CDR3 has 17 residues. The ends lost 6 bases at V and 4 bases at J; junction bases unmatched: 13. The germline V gene has CDR1 SEHNR and CDR2 FQNEAQ (reference sequence). This CDR3 is CASSRQTSGFEADTQYF. CDR3 nucleotide sequence: TGTGCCAGCAGTAGGCAGACTAGCGGGTTTGAGGCAGATACGCAGTATTTT.

J is TRBJ1-2 and V is TRBV6-4; D perhaps matches TRBD1 (5 bases). Looked up from germline, CDR1 is MRHNA and CDR2 is SNTAGT. The CDR3 runs 14 residues. The germline V and J ends were trimmed by 6 bases and 4 bases, with 15 bases remaining between them. The CDR3 bases are TGTGCCAGCAGCAATATCAGGGTTGGCTATGGCTACACCTTC. This encodes CASSNIRVGYGYTF.

The chain couples TRBV6-4 to TRBJ2-1; a possible D gene is TRBD2 (6 bases). Germline-derived CDR1 and CDR2 are MRHNA and SNTAGT. Deletions cut 3 bases from V and 5 bases from J, with 14 bases between. The CDR3 spans 15 residues. The CDR3 coding sequence is TGTGCCAGCAGTGATTGGGCGGGAAGCCACAATGAGCAGTTCTTC. This encodes CASSDWAGSHNEQFF.

The rearrangement uses TRBV7-2 and TRBJ1-1, with D possibly TRBD1 on 5 matching bases. Germline lookup yields CDR1 SGHTA and CDR2 FQGNSA. With 7 bases removed from V and 2 bases from J, the gap between germline ends came to 14 bases. This CDR3 region has 14 residues. The CDR3 reads CASTGWRGNTEAFF. The CDR3 nucleotides read TGTGCCAGCACCGGATGGAGGGGTAACACTGAAGCTTTCTTT.

The gene calls are TRBV9 and TRBJ1-4; TRBD1 might be the D (6 bases). V lost 3 bases and J lost 7, with 16 bases in between. The CDR3 runs to 15 residues. The germline V gene encodes CDR1 SGDLS and CDR2 YYNGEE. CDR3 amino acids: CASSGWTGGVEKLFF. CDR3 DNA: TGTGCCAGCAGCGGGTGGACGGGGGGCGTTGAAAAACTGTTTTTT.

The chain uses TRBV7-3 and TRBJ2-3, with D possibly TRBD2 on 6 matching bases. The CDR3 covers 17 residues. The germline V gene encodes CDR1 SGHTA and CDR2 FQGTGA. Trimming removed 3 bases from V and 2 bases from J, with 18 bases in between. The CDR3 protein is CASSLRLADLSTDTQYF. The CDR3 DNA reads TGTGCCAGCAGCTTGAGGTTAGCGGACTTATCCACAGATACGCAGTATTTT.

The chain's CDR3 is CASSAPQGFGYTF. The CDR3 region has the DNA TGTGCCAGCAGCGCCCCCCAGGGATTTGGCTACACCTTC. This chain connects TRBV9 to TRBJ1-2; the D gene is possibly TRBD1 (5 bases). Trimming took off 3 bases at V and 7 bases at J, with 13 bases between the two ends. Germline-derived CDR1 and CDR2 are SGDLS and YYNGEE. CDR3 length: 13 residues.

The rearrangement uses TRBV5-6 and TRBJ1-5; D uncertain. Germline V gene sequence: CDR1 SGHDT, CDR2 YYEEEE. The CDR3 is 15 amino acids. Trimming removed 0 bases at V and 0 bases at J, with 7 bases between. The CDR3 DNA sequence: TGTGCCAGCAGCTTGGGTACAGATAGCAATCAGCCCCAGCATTTT. Residues: CASSLGTDSNQPQHF.

CDR3 protein: CASSWDRGLYGYTF. The CDR3 DNA follows: TGTGCCAGCAGTTGGGACAGGGGGCTCTATGGCTACACCTTC. V gene TRBV28 combines with J gene TRBJ1-2; 12 bases match TRBD1. The CDR3 runs 14 residues. Germline assignment: CDR1 MDHEN and CDR2 SYDVKM. Trimming at V came to 4 bases and at J to 4 bases, leaving 1 base not matched to a gene.